A selection of T cell receptor beta chains follows, all from one sample in a study of T cells in Graves' hyperthyroidism and ophthalmopathy. TCRdb independently ran MiXCR on the multiplex PCR reads; one entry per CDR3 protein. The table includes 600,000 to 900,000 distinct CDR3 sequences, about a sixth detected once. Sequencing was carried out using blood. These TCRs come from a man younger than 30 with Graves' hyperthyroidism. The CDR3 runs from the conserved cysteine through the conserved F or W. Each record gives: J gene, D gene, V gene, clone size, CDR3 protein, CDR3 DNA. D genes are given only for firm matches. Clone size is not always given. Where it is, it says once, few, many or a class for expanded clones.

TRBJ2-6 - TRBV4-1 - CASSFTGANALTF TGCGCCAGCAGCTTTACTGGGGCCAACGCCCTGACTTTC
TRBJ2-3 TRBD2 TRBV3-1 few CASSQEAGARAQYF TGTGCCAGCAGCCAAGAAGCGGGGGCCCGAGCGCAGTATTTT
TRBJ2-5 TRBD2 TRBV20-1 many CSATGTSGTSGQETQYF TGCAGTGCTACCGGGACTAGCGGTACCTCCGGTCAGGAGACCCAGTACTTC
TRBJ2-7 - TRBV12-3/TRBV12-4 many CASKWAGSSYEQYF TGTGCCAGCAAGTGGGCGGGAAGCTCCTACGAGCAGTACTTC
TRBJ2-1 TRBD2 TRBV7-2 many CASSFSGRSYNEQFF TGTGCCAGCAGCTTCAGCGGGAGGTCCTACAATGAGCAGTTCTTC
TRBJ2-2 TRBD2 TRBV27 many CASSPRGSGRTGELFF TGTGCCAGCAGCCCTCGGGGAAGCGGGAGAACCGGGGAGCTGTTTTTT
TRBJ2-3 TRBD2 TRBV4-3 - CASSHGTRGGTDTQYF TGCGCCAGCAGCCACGGGACTCGGGGGGGCACAGATACGCAGTATTTT
TRBJ2-7 - TRBV29-1 - CSVEDAHLPYEQYF TGCAGCGTCGAGGATGCCCACCTCCCGTACGAGCAGTACTTC
TRBJ2-4 TRBD2 TRBV12-3/TRBV12-4 few CASSTGLAGGDIQYF TGTGCCAGCAGTACGGGACTAGCGGGAGGGGACATTCAGTACTTC
TRBJ2-2 TRBD2 TRBV24-1 - CATSDHGLAGTGELFF TGTGCCACCAGTGACCATGGACTAGCGGGGACCGGGGAGCTGTTTTTT
TRBJ2-7 - TRBV29-1 - CSVWGPGLRGYEQYF TGCAGCGTTTGGGGCCCGGGACTTAGGGGTTACGAGCAGTACTTC
TRBJ2-5 TRBD2 TRBV10-3 - CAISGTSEYQETQYF TGTGCCATCAGCGGGACTAGCGAATATCAAGAGACCCAGTACTTC
TRBJ2-1 TRBD2 TRBV7-8 - CASSLGASGSSYNEQFF TGTGCCAGCAGCTTAGGGGCTAGCGGGAGCTCCTACAATGAGCAGTTCTTC
TRBJ2-1 TRBD2 TRBV24-1 - CATSDSWGGEFF TGTGCCACCAGTGATAGCTGGGGAGGGGAGTTCTTC
TRBJ1-6 - TRBV29-1 few CSGNEFAAPLHF TGCAGCGGAAACGAGTTCGCGGCACCCCTCCACTTT
TRBJ2-1 - TRBV6-5 few CASSYSLGHNEQFF TGTGCCAGCAGTTACTCGCTGGGGCACAATGAGCAGTTCTTC
TRBJ2-5 - TRBV28 few CASSFRGTLWTQYF TGTGCCAGCAGTTTCCGGGGGACCCTTTGGACCCAGTACTTC
TRBJ2-7 - TRBV3-1 - CASSQVWASEQYF TGTGCCAGCAGCCAAGTCTGGGCCTCGGAGCAGTACTTC
TRBJ2-1 - TRBV27 many CASSWPGVREQFF TGTGCCAGCAGCTGGCCGGGGGTTCGGGAGCAGTTCTTC
TRBJ2-5 - TRBV29-1 - CSVHRAGAVGETQYF TGCAGCGTGCACAGGGCAGGGGCGGTAGGAGAGACCCAGTACTTC
TRBJ1-1 - TRBV29-1 many CSVGQRMNTEAFF TGCAGCGTTGGACAGCGCATGAACACTGAAGCTTTCTTT
TRBJ2-1 - TRBV7-2 - CASSLVREGRQFF TGTGCCAGCAGCTTAGTACGGGAAGGAAGGCAGTTCTTC
TRBJ2-1 - TRBV24-1 few CATSLSVTHNEQFF TGTGCCACCAGCTTGTCAGTAACACACAATGAGCAGTTCTTC
TRBJ2-1 - TRBV24-1 - CATSDGGTEQFF TGTGCCACCAGTGATGGGGGGACAGAGCAGTTCTTC
TRBJ2-3 TRBD2 TRBV11-3 many CASSFRLAGSTDTQYF TGTGCCAGCAGCTTCCGACTAGCGGGATCGACAGATACGCAGTATTTT
TRBJ2-2 - TRBV27 - CASSFGDLTDTGELFF TGTGCCAGCAGTTTTGGGGACCTAACGGACACCGGGGAGCTGTTTTTT
TRBJ1-6 TRBD1 TRBV19 few CASSPGDRDSPPLHF TGTGCCAGTAGCCCCGGGGACAGGGACTCTCCACCCCTCCACTTT
TRBJ2-2 - TRBV5-4 - CASSLDFRGPGELSF TGTGCCAGCAGCTTGGACTTCCGGGGTCCGGGGGAGCTGTCTTTT
TRBJ2-7 - TRBV11-2 many CASSGPGSSYEQYF TGTGCCAGCAGCGGTCCTGGAAGCTCCTACGAGCAGTACTTC
TRBJ2-7 - TRBV7-6 once CASSYWRAGTNYEQYF TGTGCCAGCAGCTACTGGAGGGCGGGAACAAACTACGAGCAGTACTTC
TRBJ2-5 - TRBV2 - CASRPDLGETQYF TGTGCCAGCAGACCCGACTTGGGGGAGACCCAGTACTTC
TRBJ2-7 TRBD2 TRBV2 many CASSAQGAGLSYEQYF TGTGCCAGCAGTGCCCAAGGAGCGGGGCTCTCCTACGAGCAGTACTTC
TRBJ1-1 - TRBV30 many CAWASRRDTEAFF TGTGCCTGGGCCTCTCGACGGGACACTGAAGCTTTCTTT
TRBJ2-5 - TRBV7-9 - CASSLSGLGHTRETQYF TGTGCCAGCAGCTTATCGGGCTTGGGACATACCAGGGAGACCCAGTACTTC
TRBJ2-3 - TRBV4-3 - CASSQGWAGRGDTQYF TGCGCCAGCAGCCAAGGATGGGCAGGGCGAGGTGATACGCAGTATTTT
TRBJ1-6 - TRBV18 - CASSPSSGVAGSPLHF TGTGCCAGCTCACCGTCTTCAGGGGTTGCGGGTTCACCCCTCCACTTT
TRBJ2-7 TRBD2 TRBV20-1 many CSAFGTIVGSGRYEQYF TGCAGTGCTTTTGGGACCATTGTAGGTAGCGGGAGATACGAGCAGTACTTC